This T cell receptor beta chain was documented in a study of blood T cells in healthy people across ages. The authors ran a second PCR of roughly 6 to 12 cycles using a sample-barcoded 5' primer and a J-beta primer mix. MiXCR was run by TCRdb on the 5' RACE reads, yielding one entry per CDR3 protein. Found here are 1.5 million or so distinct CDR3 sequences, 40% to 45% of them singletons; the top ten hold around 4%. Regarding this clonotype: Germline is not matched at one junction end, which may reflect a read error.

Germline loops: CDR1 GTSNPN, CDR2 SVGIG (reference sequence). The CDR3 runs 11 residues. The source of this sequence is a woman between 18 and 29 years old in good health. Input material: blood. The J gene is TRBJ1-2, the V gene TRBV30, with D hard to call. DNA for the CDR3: TGTGCCGGGAGTGTAAGCTATGGCTACACCTTC. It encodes CAGSVSYGYTF.